Below are 8 T cell receptor beta chains sequenced from a single sample in a study of T cells after yellow fever vaccination. TCRdb independently ran MiXCR on the 5' RACE reads; one entry per CDR3 protein. The sample includes some 32,000 distinct CDR3 sequences, roughly 4.5% of them seen just once. The specimen comprised CD8+ T cells sorted from PBMCs, sampled 5 days after the yellow fever booster vaccination. The receptors derive from a young man who received the YFV17D yellow fever vaccine.

This clonotype was recorded many times. The rearrangement joins TRBV11-2 to TRBJ2-7; 8 nucleotides align to TRBD2. J lost 2 bases, V lost 0 bases, and 12 bases had no gene match. CDR3 length: 18 residues. The V gene's germline CDR1 is SGHAT and CDR2 FQNNGV. The CDR3 bases are TGTGCCAGCAGCTTAGAAGGTGGGGTGAGCGGGAGCGCCTACGAGCAGTACTTC. Translated, it gives CASSLEGGVSGSAYEQYF.

This clonotype was detected a few times. The chain couples TRBV20-1 to TRBJ1-5; TRBD1 matches 7 bases. The CDR3 consists of 14 residues. V dropped 3 bases and J dropped 6; count of bases not matched to a gene: 8. The germline gives CDR1 DFQATT, CDR2 SNEGSKA (reference sequence). CDR3 DNA sequence: TGCAGTGCTAGGGGCCAGGGGGGGGGTCAGCCCCAGCATTTT. This translates into CSARGQGGGQPQHF.

This clonotype was detected ten times or more. V usage is TRBV6-5 and J usage is TRBJ2-5; 7 positions match TRBD1. CDR3 length equals 13 residues. CDR1 is MNHEY and CDR2 is SVGAGI in the germline V gene. Unmatched junction bases numbered 5, after V lost 7 bases and J lost 3 bases. The CDR3 reads CASIFDREETQYF. Written as DNA, the CDR3 is TGTGCCAGCATTTTCGACAGGGAAGAGACCCAGTACTTC.

This clonotype showed up many times. This chain connects TRBV5-4 to TRBJ2-7; 11 bases fit TRBD2. Per the germline V gene, CDR1 is SGHNT and CDR2 is YYREEE (reference sequence). Germline trimming cut 3 bases from V and 2 bases from J; bases unmatched to any gene: 1. The CDR3 spans 14 residues. CDR3 amino acids: CASSSGLAAYEQYF. DNA of the CDR3: TGTGCCAGCAGCTCGGGACTAGCGGCCTACGAGCAGTACTTC.

This clonotype showed up many times. The chain uses TRBV28 and TRBJ1-6; D is possibly TRBD1 (6 bases). The CDR3 sequence is 16 residues long. V lost 3 bases and J lost 7, with 16 bases in between. Per germline, CDR1 MDHEN and CDR2 SYDVKM. This CDR3 is CASSFTRDRRNSPLHF. Written as DNA, the CDR3 is TGTGCCAGCAGTTTTACGCGAGACAGGAGGAATTCACCCCTCCACTTT. Drawing the rest from reference TRBV28 and TRBJ1-6, the complete variable domain is DVKVTQSSRYLVKRTGEKVFLECVQDMDHENMFWYRQDPGLGLRLIYFSYDVKMKEKGDIPEGYSVSREKKERFSLILESASTNQTSMYLCASSFTRDRRNSPLHFGNGTRLTVT.

The sample holds many counts of this clonotype. The chain joins TRBV3-1 to TRBJ2-5; tentatively, D is TRBD2 (6 bases). This CDR3 is built from 15 residues. Per germline, CDR1 LGHDT and CDR2 YNNKEL (reference sequence). Trimming cost V 4 bases and J 5 bases, with 17 bases left between them. The CDR3 bases are TGTGCCAGCAGCCCGCCGGGAGTGGAGGTGGAGACCCAGTACTTC. This gives the protein CASSPPGVEVETQYF.

This clonotype was found many times. This chain uses TRBV7-9 with TRBJ2-1; unclear D gene. The length of the CDR3 is 13 residues. V was cut by 5 bases and J by 10 bases, with 15 bases left in between. Germline CDR1 is SEHNR and CDR2 is FQNEAQ (reference sequence). Here the CDR3 DNA reads TGTGCCAGCAGCCACTCAACCCCGGTCGAGCAGTTCTTC. Translation gives CASSHSTPVEQFF.

This clonotype was seen many times. Here the CDR3 reads CASARVRVDTEAFF. The CDR3 nucleotides are TGTGCCAGCGCCCGGGTTAGGGTAGACACTGAAGCTTTCTTT. The rearrangement joins TRBV27 to TRBJ1-1; D is undetermined. The CDR3 runs 14 residues. From germline, CDR1 is MNHEY and CDR2 SMNVEV (reference sequence). Trimming left V 8 bases short and J 3 bases short, with 16 bases between.